The 24 T cell receptor beta chains in this list originate from one sample, sequenced in a study of blood T cell repertoires in COVID-19. Profiling relied on immunoSEQ multiplex PCR, and the TCRdb table lists in-frame clones only, not all of them. The data hold some 200,000 clones, with about 75% observed a single time. The specimen was peripheral blood. These receptors all come from a woman between 50 and 59 years old with active or convalescent COVID-19.

This chain connects TRBV6-5 to TRBJ2-1; TRBD1 matches at 11 bases. This CDR3 region has 16 residues. V dropped 2 bases and J dropped 7; count of bases not matched to a gene: 7. Germline-derived CDR1 and CDR2 are MNHEY and SVGAGI. CDR3 DNA sequence: TGTGCCAGCAGTTACGACGGGACAGGGGGTTGGAATGAGCAGTTCTTC. It translates to CASSYDGTGGWNEQFF.

This chain uses TRBV6-5 with TRBJ1-2; D is undetermined. CDR1 and CDR2 from the germline V gene are MNHEY and SVGAGI. This CDR3 region has 14 residues. Trimming stripped 7 bases from V and 5 bases from J, with 17 bases between. The CDR3 nucleotides read TGTGCCAGCAAAGAGTCGGGGATGGGGTATGGCTACACCTTC. This gives the protein CASKESGMGYGYTF.

This chain uses TRBV19 with TRBJ1-5; D not resolved. Germline-derived CDR1 and CDR2 are LNHDA and SQIVND (reference sequence). V was clipped by 1 base and J by 7 bases, with 8 bases between them. This CDR3 has 13 residues. CDR3 nucleotides: TGTGCCAGTAGTATAGGGATTAGCCAGCCCCAGCATTTT. This translates into CASSIGISQPQHF.

The chain employs TRBV2 and TRBJ2-1, with TRBD2 as a possible D gene (6 bases). Germline V CDR1 and CDR2: SNHLY, FYNNEI. The CDR3 contains 14 residues. Trimming removed 6 bases from V and 6 bases from J, with 15 bases in between. The CDR3 coding sequence is TGTGCCAGCAGCTTACTAGCTAACTCCAATGAGCAGTTCTTC. It yields the protein CASSLLANSNEQFF.

This clone appeared many times. The chain carries TRBV7-6 and TRBJ2-3; 7 bases are a match to TRBD2. Germline assignment: CDR1 SGHVS and CDR2 FNYEAQ. The CDR3 runs to 13 residues. The junction had 4 bases not matched to a gene; V was cut back by 6 bases and J by 4 bases. This CDR3 reads CASSRTSADTQYF. In DNA form, the CDR3 reads TGTGCCAGCAGTCGAACTAGCGCAGATACGCAGTATTTT.

V usage is TRBV9 and J usage is TRBJ1-6; tentatively, D is TRBD1 (5 bases). The V gene's germline CDR1 is SGDLS and CDR2 YYNGEE. The V gene lost 0 bases and the J gene lost 10 bases, with 11 bases spanning the gap. The CDR3 extends over 14 amino acids. This chain's CDR3 is CASSVDQGRSPLHF. The DNA for the CDR3 is TGTGCCAGCAGCGTAGACCAGGGAAGGTCACCCCTCCACTTT.

This chain connects TRBV6-6 to TRBJ1-4; TRBD1 matches 10 bases. The junction had 8 bases not matched to a gene; V was cut back by 5 bases and J by 5 bases. Germline loops: CDR1 MNHNY, CDR2 SVGAGI (reference sequence). The CDR3 consists of 16 residues. The CDR3 loop is CASSQPPGQGNEKLFF. The CDR3 nucleotides read TGTGCCAGCAGTCAACCACCGGGACAGGGGAATGAAAAACTGTTTTTT.

This rearrangement joins TRBV7-3 to TRBJ2-2; 9 bases align to TRBD2. J gave up 4 bases and V 3 bases, and 9 bases lay outside the gene matches. Germline CDR1 reads SGHTA; CDR2 reads FQGTGA. This CDR3 contains 17 residues. DNA of the CDR3: TGTGCCAGCAGCTTGAATGGCGGGAGGGATGGCACCGGGGAGCTGTTTTTT. This codes for CASSLNGGRDGTGELFF.

The chain recombines TRBV10-3 with TRBJ2-5, with 9 nucleotides matching TRBD1. The CDR3 loop spans 15 amino acids. Germline V gives CDR1 ENHRY, CDR2 SYGVKD. V lost 7 bases to trimming and J lost 3 bases; unmatched junction nucleotides: 9. CDR3 loop: CAIKQGQGREETQYF. The CDR3 DNA is TGTGCCATCAAACAAGGACAGGGGAGGGAAGAGACCCAGTACTTC.

The V and J genes are TRBV9 and TRBJ1-2; 7 bases align to TRBD1. This CDR3 spans 13 amino acids. Trimming took 4 bases from V and 6 from J; bases not matched to a gene: 6. Germline V gives CDR1 SGDLS, CDR2 YYNGEE. In nucleotides, the CDR3 is TGTGCCAGCAGCACAGGGGCGTATAATGGCTACACCTTC. It yields the protein CASSTGAYNGYTF.

The chain employs TRBV2 and TRBJ2-3, with unresolved D. The CDR3 loop spans 10 amino acids. Germline V gives CDR1 SNHLY, CDR2 FYNNEI. The V end was cut by 9 bases, the J end by 6 bases, with 7 bases between. CDR3 residues: CARAPDTQYF. In DNA form, the CDR3 reads TGTGCCAGGGCCCCGGATACGCAGTATTTT.

The genes are TRBV15 and TRBJ2-6; possibly TRBD2 for D (7 bases). The V gene's germline CDR1 is LNHNV and CDR2 YYDKDF (reference sequence). This CDR3 has 15 amino acids. Deletions cut 8 bases from V and 4 bases from J, with 15 bases between. The CDR3 DNA is TGTGCCACCCGAGCTGGGGGGGCCGGGGCCAACGTCCTGACTTTC. This sequence encodes CATRAGGAGANVLTF.

This clone was picked up one time. V gene TRBV10-3 combines with J gene TRBJ2-7, with 7 bases that match TRBD2. V trimming: 6 bases; J trimming: 2 bases; junction bases outside the gene matches: 7. Germline CDR1 and CDR2: ENHRY and SYGVKD. The CDR3 runs 14 residues. CDR3 bases: TGTGCCATCAGAGAGGCTGGGGGGGCCTACGAGCAGTACTTC. This codes for CAIREAGGAYEQYF.

The V call is TRBV7-3, the J call TRBJ2-3, with 8 bases identical to TRBD1. V was clipped by 5 bases and J by 4 bases; unmatched bases: 2. The CDR3 has 13 amino acids. The germline V gene encodes CDR1 SGHTA and CDR2 FQGTGA. CDR3 amino acids: CASSDRGSDTQYF. The CDR3 DNA sequence: TGTGCCAGCAGCGACAGGGGATCAGATACGCAGTATTTT.

The DNA for the CDR3 is TGTGCCAGCAGCCCTACCCCCTGGGGGGGGCAGAACACCGGGGAGCTGTTTTTT. Translated, it gives CASSPTPWGGQNTGELFF. The chain couples TRBV7-2 to TRBJ2-2, with D possibly TRBD2 on 7 matching bases. Trimming removed 5 bases from V and 1 base from J, with 20 bases in between. The CDR3 length is 18 residues. Germline values: CDR1 SGHTA, CDR2 FQGNSA. Variable domain in full (rest from reference TRBV7-2 and TRBJ2-2): GAGVSQSPSNKVTEKGKDVELRCDPISGHTALYWYRQSLGQGLEFLIYFQGNSAPDKSGLPSDRFSAERTGGSVSTLTIQRTQQEDSAVYLCASSPTPWGGQNTGELFFGEGSRLTVL.

This chain joins TRBV7-2 and TRBJ1-1, with D possibly matching TRBD1 (6 bases). In germline, CDR1 is SGHTA, CDR2 FQGNSA. This CDR3 has 14 residues. V lost 5 bases, J lost 5 bases, and 15 bases lay in between. The CDR3 DNA follows: TGTGCCAGCAGCCTGGGACATCTAAAAACTGAAGCTTTCTTT. It specifies CASSLGHLKTEAFF.

The genes are TRBV11-3 and TRBJ2-3; 9 bases match TRBD2. The CDR3 extends over 16 amino acids. Per germline, CDR1 SGHNT and CDR2 YENEEA. The V segment lost 5 bases and the J segment 1 base; nucleotides outside the gene matches: 7. DNA for the CDR3: TGTGCCAGCAGCCGGACTAGCGCTTGGGGCACAGATACGCAGTATTTT. This codes for CASSRTSAWGTDTQYF.

This clone was detected only a few times. V and J are TRBV10-3 and TRBJ2-1; TRBD1 agrees at 7 bases. With 2 bases clipped from V and 6 bases from J, the junction kept 4 bases outside the gene matches. Germline V gene sequence: CDR1 ENHRY, CDR2 SYGVKD. The CDR3 spans 14 residues. The CDR3 sequence: CAISEDRAGNEQFF. CDR3 coding DNA: TGTGCCATCAGTGAGGACAGGGCAGGCAATGAGCAGTTCTTC.

The gene calls are TRBV19 and TRBJ2-6; 9 nucleotides align to TRBD1. Germline CDR1 is LNHDA and CDR2 is SQIVND (reference sequence). The CDR3 is 17 residues long. V shed 5 bases and J 0 bases; nucleotides not matched to a gene: 5. CDR3: CASSLGTGRSGANVLTF. CDR3 sequence (DNA): TGTGCCAGTAGTCTAGGGACAGGGCGCTCTGGGGCCAACGTCCTGACTTTC. The full variable domain, in which reference TRBV19 and TRBJ2-6 provide the parts outside the CDR3, is DGGITQSPKYLFRKEGQNVTLSCEQNLNHDAMYWYRQDPGQGLRLIYYSQIVNDFQKGDIAEGYSVSREKKESFPLTVTSAQKNPTAFYLCASSLGTGRSGANVLTFGAGSRLTVL.

The V gene is TRBV28, the J gene TRBJ2-1; TRBD2 matches at 10 bases. The CDR3 is 15 residues long. After removal of 1 base from V and 4 bases from J, the junction contained 1 base not matched to a gene. Per germline, CDR1 MDHEN and CDR2 SYDVKM. Here the CDR3 reads CASSLLAGGYNEQFF. As DNA, the CDR3 is TGTGCCAGCAGTTTATTAGCGGGAGGATACAATGAGCAGTTCTTC.

The chain recombines TRBV18 with TRBJ2-7; 14 bases are a match to TRBD2. J gave up 0 bases and V 4 bases, and 2 bases lay outside the gene matches. Per the germline V gene, CDR1 is KGHSH and CDR2 is LQKENI. The CDR3 has 16 amino acids. CDR3 DNA sequence: TGTGCCAGCTCACGGACTAGCGGGGGGAGCTCCTACGAGCAGTACTTC. Amino acids: CASSRTSGGSSYEQYF.

The chain employs TRBV6-2 or TRBV6-3 and TRBJ2-3, with 10 bases lining up with TRBD2. The CDR3 sequence is 16 residues long. The germline V gene encodes CDR1 MNHEY and CDR2 SVGEGT. The trim removed 5 bases at V and 2 bases at J, leaving 7 bases unmatched. The DNA of the CDR3 is TGTGCCAGCAGTCCACCGGGACTAGCGTCCACAGATACGCAGTATTTT. Its translation is CASSPPGLASTDTQYF.

V is TRBV14 and J is TRBJ1-3, with D possibly being TRBD1 (6 bases). Trimming removed 4 bases from V and 0 bases from J, with 13 bases in between. The CDR3 sequence is 16 residues long. Germline assignment: CDR1 SGHDN and CDR2 FVKESK. For the CDR3, the DNA is TGTGCCAGCAGCCCCCTGACAGGCCGCTCTGGAAACACCATATATTTT. Translated, it gives CASSPLTGRSGNTIYF.

In DNA, the CDR3 is TGTGCCACCAGCTCGGGGGGTCTCTACAATGAGCAGTTCTTC. It codes for CATSSGGLYNEQFF. This chain uses TRBV15 with TRBJ2-1; 7 nucleotides line up with TRBD2. The germline V gene encodes CDR1 LNHNV and CDR2 YYDKDF (reference sequence). With 5 bases clipped from V and 3 bases from J, the junction kept 4 bases outside the gene matches. This CDR3 is 14 amino acids long.